This T cell receptor (beta chain) was captured by sequencing in a study of shared T cell receptors in the human thymus (dated by TCRdb to the early 2020s). For the study in its entirety: The study examined how self-reactive, shared T-cell receptor alpha chains are generated in the human thymus.

Libraries were made using the immunoSEQ multiplex PCR assay. Imported from immuneACCESS, the table was reduced by TCRdb to in-frame sequences with V and J called. These copies leave out some clones; in studies compared against another copy, an unresolved V gene accounts for under half, and the cause of the remainder is not known. Counted in this sample were about 380,000 clones; 85% to 95% of them appeared once. The ten largest account for approximately 0.02% of the sample. The junction carries 18 bases between V and J, which are trimmed by 6 bases and 0 bases respectively. As encoded in the germline V gene (reference sequence), CDR1 is MNHEY while CDR2 is SMNVEV. Reading from cysteine to phenylalanine, the CDR3 counts 17 amino acids. The retained sequence is limited to the CDR3, 51 bases, with the frame set at the first base. As regards this clone: What this receptor recognizes is not known. Base qualities are not provided; no much larger clone lies one nucleotide away.

This clonotype originated in a human donor. The sample comprised thymocytes. The chain uses TRBV27 and TRBJ2-1, with the D gene not clear enough to name. Here is the DNA: TGTGCCAGCAGCCACACCAATACCGCGAGCTCCTACAATGAGCAGTTCTTC. Its coded protein is CASSHTNTASSYNEQFF.